The clone carrying this T cell receptor (beta chain) has a count of ten or more. This sample is drawn from a study of T-cell reconstitution after alpha-beta-depleted transplantation in children. For TCRbeta, the library was prepared with unique molecular identifiers. One entry per CDR3 protein results from TCRdb running MiXCR on the PCR reads. The sample holds roughly 180,000 distinct CDR3 sequences; 13% to 15% are singletons and the top ten take around 13%. V was pared by 4 bases and J by 3 bases, with 16 bases between. The CDR3 consists of 15 residues. In germline, CDR1 is SGHRS, CDR2 YFSETQ. The sequences come from PBMCs from the stem cell graft donor, collected from the stem cell graft. This chain joins TRBV5-1 and TRBJ1-1, with D maybe TRBD1 (6 bases). The sequence came from a human donor who donated a stem cell graft to a child with acute lymphoblastic leukemia. CDR3 region: CASSRYRAGDTEAFF. Here the CDR3 DNA reads TGCGCCAGCAGCAGATACAGGGCAGGGGACACTGAAGCTTTCTTT.